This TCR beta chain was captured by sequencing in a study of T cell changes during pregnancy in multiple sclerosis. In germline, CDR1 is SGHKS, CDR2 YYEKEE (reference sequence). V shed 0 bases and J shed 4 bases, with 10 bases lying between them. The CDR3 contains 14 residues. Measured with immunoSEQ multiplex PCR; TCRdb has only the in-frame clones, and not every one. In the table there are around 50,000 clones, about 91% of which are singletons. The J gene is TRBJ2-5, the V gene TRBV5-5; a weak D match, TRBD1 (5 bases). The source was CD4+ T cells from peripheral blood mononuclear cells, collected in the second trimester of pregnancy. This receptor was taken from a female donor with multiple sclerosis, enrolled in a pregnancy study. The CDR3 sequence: CASSLEARAETQYF. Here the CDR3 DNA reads TGTGCCAGCAGCTTGGAGGCCAGGGCAGAGACCCAGTACTTC.